The 10 T cell receptor beta chains presented below share a single source sample, sequenced in a study of Ad26.COV2.S vaccination and SARS-CoV-2 variants. Repertoires were generated with immunoSEQ multiplex PCR, while TCRdb's copy carries only in-frame clones and drops some. This sample has about 400,000 clones, with roughly 90% found just once. Treatment: about 20 received Ad26.COV2.S at low or high dose, single or two shots; 5 received placebo; per-sample allocation not given. Sampling was performed 63 days after the first vaccine or placebo injection. Here the sequenced sample was peripheral blood, taken in a trial of Ad26.COV2.S vaccine versus placebo. The receptors were gathered from a person between 18 and 60 years old who received the Ad26.COV2.S COVID-19 vaccine or a placebo.

The chain recombines TRBV28 with TRBJ2-2; 7 nucleotides match TRBD1. This CDR3 is built from 15 residues. V dropped 2 bases and J dropped 6; count of bases not matched to a gene: 6. Germline V gives CDR1 MDHEN, CDR2 SYDVKM. In nucleotides, the CDR3 is TGTGCCAGCAGTTTAAGGGGGCGCCGGGCCGGGGAGCTGTTTTTT. Its translation is CASSLRGRRAGELFF.

V usage is TRBV19 and J usage is TRBJ1-2, with D tentatively TRBD1 (5 bases). The germline V gene encodes CDR1 LNHDA and CDR2 SQIVND (reference sequence). The V end lost 7 bases, the J end lost 3 bases, and 12 bases lay between the germline ends. The CDR3 contains 13 residues. In DNA form, the CDR3 reads TGTGCCAGTACCCCAGCGGGGGACTATGGCTACACCTTC. Protein sequence: CASTPAGDYGYTF. Looking up the rest from reference TRBV19 and TRBJ1-2 gives the full variable domain: DGGITQSPKYLFRKEGQNVTLSCEQNLNHDAMYWYRQDPGQGLRLIYYSQIVNDFQKGDIAEGYSVSREKKESFPLTVTSAQKNPTAFYLCASTPAGDYGYTFGSGTRLTVV.

Only a few counts were recorded for this clone. The V and J genes are TRBV4-1 and TRBJ1-6; D unclear. V shed 3 bases and J shed 0 bases, with 6 bases lying between them. Germline-derived CDR1 and CDR2 are MGHRA and YSYEKL. The CDR3 extends over 15 amino acids. Written as DNA, the CDR3 is TGCGCCAGCAGCCAGGCCAGCTCCTATAATTCACCCCTCCACTTT. This gives the protein CASSQASSYNSPLHF.

This chain links TRBV18 with TRBJ2-7, with TRBD2 identical over 7 bases. After removal of 5 bases from V and 5 bases from J, the junction contained 3 bases not matched to a gene. Germline V gene data show CDR1 as KGHSH and CDR2 as LQKENI. CDR3 length equals 12 residues. The CDR3 DNA sequence: TGTGCCAGCTCAACCGGGACTAACGAGCAGTACTTC. Its protein is CASSTGTNEQYF.

V and J are TRBV10-1 and TRBJ2-7; possible D gene TRBD1, 6 bases. The CDR3 consists of 13 residues. The germline CDR1 and CDR2 sequences are WNHNN and SYGVQD (reference sequence). Between the trimmed V and J ends, which lost 5 bases and 2 bases, there was a span of 10 bases. For the CDR3, the DNA is TGCGCCAGCAGTAAGGACAGAGCCTACGAGCAGTACTTC. Protein sequence: CASSKDRAYEQYF.

The chain carries TRBV5-1 and TRBJ2-5; 7 nucleotides align to TRBD1. The CDR3 runs 16 residues. Germline CDR1 reads SGHRS; CDR2 reads YFSETQ. With 4 bases clipped from V and 0 bases from J, the junction kept 9 bases outside the gene matches. The CDR3 spells CASSEPGQPYQETQYF. The CDR3 nucleotides are TGCGCCAGCAGCGAGCCGGGACAGCCATACCAAGAGACCCAGTACTTC. The whole variable domain, remainder taken from reference TRBV5-1 and TRBJ2-5, is KAGVTQTPRYLIKTRGQQVTLSCSPISGHRSVSWYQQTPGQGLQFLFEYFSETQRNKGNFPGRFSGRQFSNSRSEMNVSTLELGDSALYLCASSEPGQPYQETQYFGPGTRLLVL.

This clone was counted between two and nine times. The V and J genes are TRBV24-1 and TRBJ2-6; D gene uncertain. V was shortened by 4 bases and J by 0 bases, with 9 bases between the two germline ends. Germline V CDR1 and CDR2: KGHDR, SFDVKD. The CDR3 has 16 amino acids. The chain's CDR3 is CATSDATRSGANVLTF. The CDR3 coding sequence is TGTGCCACCAGTGACGCCACACGCTCTGGGGCCAACGTCCTGACTTTC.

The chain has TRBV15 and TRBJ2-7; 7 nucleotides agree with TRBD2. The junction had 3 bases not matched to a gene; V was cut back by 0 bases and J by 1 base. The CDR3 length is 15 residues. CDR1 LNHNV and CDR2 YYDKDF come from the germline V gene (reference sequence). The CDR3 sequence is CATSRDRGGSYEQYF. CDR3 nucleotides: TGTGCCACCAGCAGAGATCGCGGGGGTTCCTACGAGCAGTACTTC.

The V gene is TRBV5-4, the J gene TRBJ2-7, with 9 bases lining up with TRBD1. Germline lookup yields CDR1 SGHNT and CDR2 YYREEE (reference sequence). The CDR3 loop spans 15 amino acids. The junction had 6 bases not matched to a gene; V was cut back by 2 bases and J by 3 bases. This CDR3 is CASSLPTGGFYEQYF. Here the CDR3 DNA reads TGTGCCAGCAGCTTACCAACAGGGGGCTTCTACGAGCAGTACTTC. Full variable domain (missing parts from reference TRBV5-4 and TRBJ2-7): ETGVTQSPTHLIKTRGQQVTLRCSSQSGHNTVSWYQQALGQGPQFIFQYYREEENGRGNFPPRFSGLQFPNYSSELNVNALELDDSALYLCASSLPTGGFYEQYFGPGTRLTVT.

V gene TRBV27 combines with J gene TRBJ2-5; D not certain. The CDR3 is made up of 12 amino acids. Trimming took off 0 bases at V and 3 bases at J, with 2 bases between the two ends. Germline lookup yields CDR1 MNHEY and CDR2 SMNVEV (reference sequence). The CDR3 here is CASSLSKETQYF. CDR3 DNA sequence: TGTGCCAGCAGTTTATCAAAAGAGACCCAGTACTTC.